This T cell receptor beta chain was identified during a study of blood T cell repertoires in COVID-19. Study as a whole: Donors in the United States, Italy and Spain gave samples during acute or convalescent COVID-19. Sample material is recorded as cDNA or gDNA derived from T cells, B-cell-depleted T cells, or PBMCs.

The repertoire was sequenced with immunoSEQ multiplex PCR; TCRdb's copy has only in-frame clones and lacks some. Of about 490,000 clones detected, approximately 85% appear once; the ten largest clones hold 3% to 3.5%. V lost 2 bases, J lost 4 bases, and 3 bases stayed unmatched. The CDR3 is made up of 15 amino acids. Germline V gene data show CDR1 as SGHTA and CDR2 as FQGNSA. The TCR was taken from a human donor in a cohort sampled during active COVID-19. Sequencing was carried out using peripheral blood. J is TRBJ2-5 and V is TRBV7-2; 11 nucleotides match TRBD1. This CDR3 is CASSLQGQGVETQYF. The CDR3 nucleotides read TGTGCCAGCAGCTTACAGGGACAGGGGGTAGAGACCCAGTACTTC.